This T cell receptor (beta chain) was recorded in a study of CD8 T cells in Susac syndrome. Trimming pared 10 bases from V and 5 bases from J, leaving 12 bases between. There are 12 residues in the CDR3. In this sample, this clonotype turned up once. What it binds is unknown. The multiple sclerosis controls were treatment-naive patients with relapsing-remitting disease that was stable or active. Random hexamers were used to reverse transcribe about 0.5 to 1 ug of RNA. TCRdb redid the calling of the immunoSEQ multiplex PCR reads with MiXCR, one entry per CDR3 protein. The data contain approximately 70,000 distinct CDR3 sequences, just over 95% of them singletons. General observations from the study: The study acknowledged a relatively small number of individuals in its TCR sequencing and HLA analysis.

Specimen: CD4+ T cells from PBMCs. This chain uses TRBV12-3 or TRBV12-4 with TRBJ1-5; possible D gene TRBD1, 5 bases. The clonotype comes from a human donor with multiple sclerosis. The CDR3 loop reads CATKAGDQPQHF. The CDR3 DNA follows: TGTGCCACTAAAGCGGGGGATCAGCCCCAGCATTTT.